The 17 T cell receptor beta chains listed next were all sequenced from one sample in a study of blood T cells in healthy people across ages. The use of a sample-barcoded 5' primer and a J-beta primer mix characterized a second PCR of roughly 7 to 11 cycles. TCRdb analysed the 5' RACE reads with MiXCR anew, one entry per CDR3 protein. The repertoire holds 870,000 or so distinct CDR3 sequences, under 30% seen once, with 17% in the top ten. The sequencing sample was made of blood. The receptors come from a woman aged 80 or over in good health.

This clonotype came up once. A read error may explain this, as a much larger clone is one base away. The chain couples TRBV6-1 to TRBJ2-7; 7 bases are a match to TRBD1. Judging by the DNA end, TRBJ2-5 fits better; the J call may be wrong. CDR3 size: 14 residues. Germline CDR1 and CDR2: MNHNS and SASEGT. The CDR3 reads CASRLRRQGETQYF. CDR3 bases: TGTGCCAGCAGACTCCGCAGACAGGGAGAGACCCAGTACTTC.

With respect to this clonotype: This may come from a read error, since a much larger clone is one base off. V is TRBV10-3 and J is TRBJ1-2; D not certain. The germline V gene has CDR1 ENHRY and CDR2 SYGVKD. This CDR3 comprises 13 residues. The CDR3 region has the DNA TGTGCCATCAGTGAAGTCAGAAACTATGACTACACCTTC. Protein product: CAISEVRNYDYTF.

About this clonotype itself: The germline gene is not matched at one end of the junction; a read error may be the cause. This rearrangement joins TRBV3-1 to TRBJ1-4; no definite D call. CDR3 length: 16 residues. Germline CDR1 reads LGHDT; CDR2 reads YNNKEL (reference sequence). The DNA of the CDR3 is TGTGCCAGCAGCACGGGTCTTACTGCAACTAATGACAAACTGTTTTTT. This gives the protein CASSTGLTATNDKLFF.

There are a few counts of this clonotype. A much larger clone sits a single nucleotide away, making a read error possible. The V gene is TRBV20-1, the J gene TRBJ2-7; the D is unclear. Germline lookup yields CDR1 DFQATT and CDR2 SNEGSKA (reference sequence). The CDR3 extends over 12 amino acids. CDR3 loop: CGASTQTYEQYF. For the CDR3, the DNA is TGCGGTGCCTCGACACAGACCTACGAGCAGTACTTC.

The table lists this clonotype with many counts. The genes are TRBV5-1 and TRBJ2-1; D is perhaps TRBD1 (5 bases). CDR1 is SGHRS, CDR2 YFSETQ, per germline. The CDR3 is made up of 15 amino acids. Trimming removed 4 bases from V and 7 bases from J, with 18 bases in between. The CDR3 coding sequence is TGCGCCAGCAGCGCAGGCGACAGCCTTAGGAATGAGCAGTTCTTC. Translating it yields CASSAGDSLRNEQFF.

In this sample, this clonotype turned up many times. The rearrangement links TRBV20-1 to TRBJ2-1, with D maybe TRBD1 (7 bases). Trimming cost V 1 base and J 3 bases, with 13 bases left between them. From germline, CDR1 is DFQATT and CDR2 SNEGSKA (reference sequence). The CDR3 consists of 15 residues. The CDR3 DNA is TGCAGTGCTAGAGGACAGGGTAGCGGCTACAATGAGCAGTTCTTC. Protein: CSARGQGSGYNEQFF.

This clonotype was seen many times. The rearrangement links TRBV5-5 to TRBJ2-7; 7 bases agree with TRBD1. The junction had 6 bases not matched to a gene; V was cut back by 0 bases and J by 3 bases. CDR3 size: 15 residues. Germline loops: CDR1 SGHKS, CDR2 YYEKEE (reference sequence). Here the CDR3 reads CASSLVLGQYYEQYF. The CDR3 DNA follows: TGTGCCAGCAGCTTGGTCCTGGGACAGTACTACGAGCAGTACTTC.

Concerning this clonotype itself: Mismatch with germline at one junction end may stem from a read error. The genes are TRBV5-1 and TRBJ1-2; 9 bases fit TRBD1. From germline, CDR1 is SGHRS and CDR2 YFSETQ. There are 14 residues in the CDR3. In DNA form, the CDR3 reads TGCGCCAGCGGCTTGGGACAGGGTAACTATGGCTACACTTTC. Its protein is CASGLGQGNYGYTF.

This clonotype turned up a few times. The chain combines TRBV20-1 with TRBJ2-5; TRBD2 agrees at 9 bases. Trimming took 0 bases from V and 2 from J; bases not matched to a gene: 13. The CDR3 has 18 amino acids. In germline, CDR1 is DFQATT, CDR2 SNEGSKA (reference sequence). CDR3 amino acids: CSARDGGPAGGYQETQYF. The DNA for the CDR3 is TGCAGTGCTAGAGATGGAGGGCCAGCGGGGGGATATCAAGAGACCCAGTACTTC.

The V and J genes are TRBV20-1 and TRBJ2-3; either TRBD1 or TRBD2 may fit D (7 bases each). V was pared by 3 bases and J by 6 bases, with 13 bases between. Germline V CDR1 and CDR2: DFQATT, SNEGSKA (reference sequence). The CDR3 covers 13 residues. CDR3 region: CSASLQGGDTQYF. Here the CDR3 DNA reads TGCAGTGCTAGTTTGCAGGGGGGGGATACGCAGTATTTT.

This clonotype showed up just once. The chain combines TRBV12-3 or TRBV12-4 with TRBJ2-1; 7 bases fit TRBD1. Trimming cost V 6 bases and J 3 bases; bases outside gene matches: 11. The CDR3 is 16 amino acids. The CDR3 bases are TGTGCCAGCAGCACCGGCACAGGGGCCTTCTACAATGAGCAGTTCTTC. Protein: CASSTGTGAFYNEQFF.

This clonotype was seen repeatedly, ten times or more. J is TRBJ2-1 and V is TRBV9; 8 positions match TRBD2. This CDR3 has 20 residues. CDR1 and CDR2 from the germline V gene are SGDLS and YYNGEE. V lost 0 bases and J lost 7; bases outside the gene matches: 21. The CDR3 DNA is TGTGCCAGCAGCGTAGGACGGGTTGCGGGGGGCGGATTGAAAGGGAATGAGCAGTTCTTC. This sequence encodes CASSVGRVAGGGLKGNEQFF. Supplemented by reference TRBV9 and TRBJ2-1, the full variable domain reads DSGVTQTPKHLITATGQRVTLRCSPRSGDLSVYWYQQSLDQGLQFLIQYYNGEERAKGNILERFSAQQFPDLHSELNLSSLELGDSALYFCASSVGRVAGGGLKGNEQFFGPGTRLTVL.

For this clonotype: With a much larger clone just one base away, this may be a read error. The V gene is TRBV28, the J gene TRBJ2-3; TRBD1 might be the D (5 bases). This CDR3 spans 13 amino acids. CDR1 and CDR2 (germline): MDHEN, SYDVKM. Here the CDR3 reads CAGRAMTPDTQYF. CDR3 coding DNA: TGTGCCGGCAGGGCCATGACCCCGGATACGCAGTATTTT.

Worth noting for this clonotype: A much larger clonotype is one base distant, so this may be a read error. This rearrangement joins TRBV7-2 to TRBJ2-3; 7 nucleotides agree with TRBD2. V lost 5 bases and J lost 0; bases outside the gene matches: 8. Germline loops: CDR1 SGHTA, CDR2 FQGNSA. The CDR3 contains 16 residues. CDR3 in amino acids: CASSIKSGVSTDTQYF. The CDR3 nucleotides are TGTGCCAGCAGCATTAAGAGCGGGGTTAGCACAGATACGCAGTATTTT.

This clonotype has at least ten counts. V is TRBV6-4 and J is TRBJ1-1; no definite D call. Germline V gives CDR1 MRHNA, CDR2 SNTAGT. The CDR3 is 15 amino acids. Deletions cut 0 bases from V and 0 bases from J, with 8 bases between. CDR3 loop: CASSDSAILNTEAFF. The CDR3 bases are TGTGCCAGCAGTGACTCTGCGATCCTGAACACTGAAGCTTTCTTT.

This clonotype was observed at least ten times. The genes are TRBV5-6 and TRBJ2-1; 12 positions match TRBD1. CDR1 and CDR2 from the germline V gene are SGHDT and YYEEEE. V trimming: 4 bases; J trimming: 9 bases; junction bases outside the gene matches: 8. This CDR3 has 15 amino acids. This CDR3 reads CASSPTGQGAFEQFF. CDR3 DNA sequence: TGTGCCAGCAGCCCAACGGGACAGGGGGCCTTTGAGCAGTTCTTC.

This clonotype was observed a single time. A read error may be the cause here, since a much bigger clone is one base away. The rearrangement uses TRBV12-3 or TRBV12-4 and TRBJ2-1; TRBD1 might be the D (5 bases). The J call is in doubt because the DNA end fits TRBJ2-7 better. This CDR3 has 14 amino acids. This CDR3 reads CASTQTTGANEQYF. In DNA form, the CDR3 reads TGTGCCAGCACTCAGACCACAGGTGCGAATGAGCAGTACTTC.